This TCR beta chain was recorded in a study of T-cell reconstitution after alpha-beta-depleted transplantation in children. Broader study findings: Certain patients had high TCRbeta diversity at day 60, and it came from recipient T cells and thymic progenitors that survived. It was newly produced T cells that mostly accounted for T-cell counts and diversity one year after transplant. Several hundred graft clones that had expanded were reportedly the source of alpha-beta T cells about two months after transplant.

With 3 bases clipped from V and 7 bases from J, the junction kept 5 bases outside the gene matches. The CDR3 is made up of 14 amino acids. Researchers prepared the TCRbeta library using unique molecular identifiers, the study reports. MiXCR, run by TCRdb on the PCR reads, gives a single entry per CDR3 protein. Of approximately 500,000 distinct CDR3 sequences listed, 27% were seen once; the top ten hold about 35%. As regards this clonotype: The target antigen is unknown.

The specimen comprised PBMCs, sampled before TCRalphabeta/CD19-depleted stem cell transplant. This sequence originates from a boy younger than two with Wiskott-Aldrich syndrome, due to receive a stem cell transplant. The V call is TRBV12-3 or TRBV12-4, the J call TRBJ1-2, with 10 bases matching TRBD1. The CDR3 DNA sequence: TGTGCCAGCAGTTTCCTGTGGACAGGGGGTGGCTACACCTTC. This translates into CASSFLWTGGGYTF.